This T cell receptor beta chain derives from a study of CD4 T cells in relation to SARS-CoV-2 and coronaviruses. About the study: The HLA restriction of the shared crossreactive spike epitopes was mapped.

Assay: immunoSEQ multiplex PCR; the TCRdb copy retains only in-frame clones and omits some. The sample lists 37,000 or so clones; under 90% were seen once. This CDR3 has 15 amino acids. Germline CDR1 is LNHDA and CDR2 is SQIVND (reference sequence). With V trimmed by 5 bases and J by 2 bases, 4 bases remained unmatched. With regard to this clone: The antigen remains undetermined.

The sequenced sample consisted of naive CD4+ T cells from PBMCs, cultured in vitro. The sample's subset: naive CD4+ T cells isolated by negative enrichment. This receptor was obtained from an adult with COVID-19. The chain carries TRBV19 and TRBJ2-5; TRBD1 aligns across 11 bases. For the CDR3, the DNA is TGTGCCAGTAGTGCGGACAGGGGGCGACAAGAGACCCAGTACTTC. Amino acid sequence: CASSADRGRQETQYF.